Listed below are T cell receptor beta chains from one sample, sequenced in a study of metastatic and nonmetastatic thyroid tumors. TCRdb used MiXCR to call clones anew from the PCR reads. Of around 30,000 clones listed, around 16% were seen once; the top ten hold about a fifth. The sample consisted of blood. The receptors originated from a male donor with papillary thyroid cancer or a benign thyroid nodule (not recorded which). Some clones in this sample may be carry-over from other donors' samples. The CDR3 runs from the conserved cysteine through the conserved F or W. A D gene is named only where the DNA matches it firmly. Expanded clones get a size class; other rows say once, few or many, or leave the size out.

CDR3: CASSSRQSSYNSPLHF
DNA: TGTGCCAGCAGCTCCCGACAGAGCTCCTATAATTCACCCCTCCACTTT
J: TRBJ1-6
V: TRBV11-2
size: many
D: .

CDR3: CASSLWCRGLGEQYF
DNA: TGTGCCAGCAGTTTATGGTGTCGGGGACTAGGGGAGCAGTACTTC
J: TRBJ2-7
V: TRBV27
size: few
D: TRBD2

CDR3: CASALGGGVRGGEQFF
DNA: TGTGCCAGTGCCCTCGGGGGGGGGGTGCGCGGAGGAGAGCAGTTCTTC
J: TRBJ2-1
V: TRBV28
size: many
D: TRBD2

CDR3: CASLYRGLGYGYTF
DNA: TGTGCCAGTCTGTACAGGGGATTGGGCTATGGCTACACCTTC
J: TRBJ1-2
V: TRBV19
size: many
D: TRBD1

CDR3: CASSYSLTGGYGYTF
DNA: TGTGCCAGCAGTTACTCCCTGACCGGAGGCTATGGCTACACCTTC
J: TRBJ1-2
V: TRBV6-5
size: medium-sized
D: .

CDR3: CASSYKGGDTQYF
DNA: TGTGCCAGCAGTTACAAAGGGGGAGATACGCAGTATTTT
J: TRBJ2-3
V: TRBV6-6
size: many
D: .

CDR3: CASTLGGAVSALHF
DNA: TGTGCCAGCACCCTGGGGGGGGCCGTATCAGCCCTCCACTTT
J: TRBJ1-6
V: TRBV3-1
size: .
D: .

CDR3: CASSIGDESSYEQYF
DNA: TGTGCCAGTAGTATCGGGGACGAGAGCTCCTACGAGCAGTACTTC
J: TRBJ2-7
V: TRBV19
size: .
D: .

CDR3: CAWSGDKVSGNTIYF
DNA: TGTGCCTGGAGTGGGGACAAGGTCTCTGGAAACACCATATATTTT
J: TRBJ1-3
V: TRBV30
size: many
D: .

CDR3: CASSWEGRNSPLHF
DNA: TGCGCCAGCAGCTGGGAGGGTAGGAATTCACCCCTCCACTTT
J: TRBJ1-6
V: TRBV5-1
size: many
D: .

CDR3: CSASPLGLAPEQYF
DNA: TGCAGTGCTAGTCCGCTGGGACTAGCTCCCGAGCAGTACTTC
J: TRBJ2-7
V: TRBV20-1
size: many
D: TRBD2